A single sample is the source of the 25 T cell receptor beta chains below, sequenced in a study of vaccination and CD4 T cells after COVID-19. The Oncomine TCR Beta short-read assay sequenced DNA from cultured CD4+ T cells. Each CDR3 protein gets one entry after TCRdb re-called the PCR reads with MiXCR. Seen here are fewer than 15,000 distinct CDR3 sequences, 61% observed once, and the top ten hold roughly 7.4%. Sample treatment: roughly 11-day PBMC culture with coronavirus spike peptide pools or control peptides (ViraFEST assay). Their antigens are not known. Sequencing was carried out using CD4+ T cells from blood, cultured in vitro. These receptors all come from a human donor who had recovered from COVID-19.

The genes are TRBV15 and TRBJ2-7; TRBD2 aligns across 9 bases. This CDR3 has 16 residues. The germline V gene encodes CDR1 LNHNV and CDR2 YYDKDF (reference sequence). Trimming removed 1 base from V and 4 bases from J; junction bases left unmatched: 8. DNA of the CDR3: TGTGCCACCAGCAGAGGGGAGCGGACTAGCGAATACGAGCAGTACTTC. Translated, it gives CATSRGERTSEYEQYF.

The V call is TRBV7-8, the J call TRBJ2-7; 7 positions agree with TRBD2. CDR3 size: 13 residues. The V segment lost 8 bases and the J segment 0 bases; nucleotides outside the gene matches: 4. CDR1 and CDR2 from the germline V gene are SGHVS and FQNEAQ. This CDR3 reads CASATSSSYEQYF. DNA for the CDR3: TGTGCCAGCGCGACTAGCAGCTCCTACGAGCAGTACTTC.

The chain has TRBV27 and TRBJ2-2; D remains ambiguous. The germline V gene has CDR1 MNHEY and CDR2 SMNVEV (reference sequence). This CDR3 comprises 15 residues. V was cut by 5 bases and J by 4 bases, with 14 bases left in between. Written as DNA, the CDR3 is TGTGCCAGCAGTAACGTCGCAAGATCCACCGGGGAGCTGTTTTTT. Its translation: CASSNVARSTGELFF.

This chain joins TRBV20-1 and TRBJ1-3, with TRBD1 matching over 9 bases. The CDR3 sequence is 14 residues long. Germline V gene data show CDR1 as DFQATT and CDR2 as SNEGSKA (reference sequence). Trimming cost V 5 bases and J 0 bases; bases outside gene matches: 2. DNA of the CDR3: TGCAGTGCTGACAGGGGGGGCTCTGGAAACACCATATATTTT. Residues: CSADRGGSGNTIYF.

The rearrangement uses TRBV2 and TRBJ1-1; perhaps TRBD1 as D (5 bases). Trimming took off 7 bases at V and 5 bases at J, with 14 bases between the two ends. Per germline, CDR1 SNHLY and CDR2 FYNNEI. CDR3 length: 13 amino acids. The CDR3 coding sequence is TGTGCCAGCATTAACACAGGTCGGACTGAAGCTTTCTTT. Its protein is CASINTGRTEAFF.

The chain employs TRBV6-1 and TRBJ1-1, with D perhaps TRBD1 (6 bases). Deletions cut 5 bases from V and 5 bases from J, with 9 bases between. The CDR3 spans 12 residues. The germline CDR1 and CDR2 sequences are MNHNS and SASEGT. Written as DNA, the CDR3 is TGTGCCAGCAGTAGGGGGGGAACTGAAGCTTTCTTT. Protein: CASSRGGTEAFF.

The DNA of the CDR3 is TGTGCCAGCAGCTTAGGTAGCGGGAGCTCCTACGAGCAGTACTTC. This encodes CASSLGSGSSYEQYF. This chain joins TRBV7-2 and TRBJ2-7, with 9 bases fitting TRBD2. Germline CDR1 is SGHTA and CDR2 is FQGNSA. Trimming took 1 base from V and 0 from J; bases not matched to a gene: 1. The CDR3 runs to 15 residues.

V gene TRBV19 combines with J gene TRBJ1-2; no clear D gene. Trimming pared 5 bases from V and 3 bases from J, leaving 10 bases between. The CDR3 sequence is 13 residues long. In germline, CDR1 is LNHDA, CDR2 SQIVND (reference sequence). The CDR3, as DNA: TGTGCCAGTAGTGTTGACGGGGACTATGGCTACACCTTC. This gives the protein CASSVDGDYGYTF.

This clonotype showed up just a few times. The chain joins TRBV10-1 to TRBJ2-2; D is ambiguous. Between the trimmed V and J ends, which lost 0 bases and 2 bases, there was a span of 4 bases. Germline values: CDR1 WNHNN, CDR2 SYGVQD (reference sequence). The CDR3 spans 14 residues. This chain's CDR3 is CASSESVNTGELFF. DNA for the CDR3: TGCGCCAGCAGTGAGTCCGTCAACACCGGGGAGCTGTTTTTT.

V usage is TRBV2 and J usage is TRBJ1-3, with D perhaps matching TRBD1 (6 bases). The CDR3 length is 15 residues. Trimming shortened V by 3 bases and J by 7 bases, and 16 bases separated the two germline ends. Germline V gene data show CDR1 as SNHLY and CDR2 as FYNNEI. CDR3 loop: CASSEGRGAVNTIYF. As DNA, the CDR3 is TGTGCCAGCAGTGAGGGTCGGGGGGCAGTTAACACCATATATTTT.

The J gene is TRBJ2-7, the V gene TRBV6-1; maybe TRBD2 (5 bases). This CDR3 region has 13 residues. CDR1 MNHNS and CDR2 SASEGT come from the germline V gene. Trimming pared 8 bases from V and 3 bases from J, leaving 14 bases between. For the CDR3, the DNA is TGTGCCAGCCAGACTAACAGCTACTACGAGCAGTACTTC. Protein product: CASQTNSYYEQYF.

The rearrangement joins TRBV6-1 to TRBJ1-1; D not certain. This CDR3 comprises 14 residues. V lost 1 base, J lost 1 base, and 7 bases lay in between. Germline CDR1 and CDR2: MNHNS and SASEGT. This CDR3 is CASSEEGPNTEAFF. As DNA, the CDR3 is TGTGCCAGCAGTGAAGAGGGTCCGAACACTGAAGCTTTCTTT.

The rearrangement joins TRBV6-1 to TRBJ1-1; perhaps TRBD1 as D (5 bases). Germline assignment: CDR1 MNHNS and CDR2 SASEGT. The CDR3 contains 15 residues. V lost 6 bases and J lost 3, with 17 bases in between. The CDR3 sequence is CASSHAGPDDTEAFF. The DNA for the CDR3 is TGTGCCAGCAGCCACGCAGGGCCGGATGACACTGAAGCTTTCTTT.

The chain couples TRBV7-6 to TRBJ2-1; 7 nucleotides align to TRBD2. The CDR3 has 15 residues. Germline V CDR1 and CDR2: SGHVS, FNYEAQ. V trimming: 0 bases; J trimming: 4 bases; junction bases outside the gene matches: 3. CDR3 in amino acids: CASSLASGEYNEQFF. The CDR3 DNA reads as TGTGCCAGCAGCTTAGCCAGCGGGGAGTACAATGAGCAGTTCTTC.

The V gene is TRBV20-1, the J gene TRBJ1-1; 7 bases line up with TRBD1. V gave up 5 bases and J gave up 4 bases; unmatched junction bases: 4. Germline V gene lookup returns CDR1 DFQATT and CDR2 SNEGSKA (reference sequence). The length of the CDR3 is 12 residues. CDR3 DNA sequence: TGCAGTGCTCTTCCAGGGGGCACTGAAGCTTTCTTT. Amino acid sequence: CSALPGGTEAFF.

Within the sample, this clonotype is large. CDR3 sequence reads: CASSPLEETQYF. The CDR3 bases are TGTGCCAGCAGCCCTCTAGAAGAGACCCAGTACTTC. The chain has TRBV7-6 and TRBJ2-5; D unclear. The CDR3 consists of 12 residues. Germline V gene lookup returns CDR1 SGHVS and CDR2 FNYEAQ. V shed 5 bases and J shed 3 bases, with 7 bases lying between them.

V gene TRBV5-4 combines with J gene TRBJ2-7; maybe TRBD2 (5 bases). This CDR3 spans 14 amino acids. Germline V CDR1 and CDR2: SGHNT, YYREEE (reference sequence). V was clipped by 0 bases and J by 2 bases, with 9 bases between them. CDR3 sequence (DNA): TGTGCCAGCAGCTTGGAGCGGTTCACCTACGAGCAGTACTTC. Translating it yields CASSLERFTYEQYF.

The chain combines TRBV7-2 with TRBJ2-3; 13 bases are shared with TRBD2. V lost 2 bases, J lost 2 bases, and 10 bases stayed unmatched. The CDR3 runs 19 residues. Germline assignment: CDR1 SGHTA and CDR2 FQGNSA. The CDR3 reads CASSLWGKGTSGITDTQYF. The CDR3 DNA is TGTGCCAGCAGCTTATGGGGCAAAGGGACTAGCGGGATCACAGATACGCAGTATTTT.

The chain combines TRBV27 with TRBJ2-3; 11 bases are shared with TRBD2. The CDR3 totals 16 residues. The germline V gene has CDR1 MNHEY and CDR2 SMNVEV (reference sequence). The V gene end was trimmed by 6 bases and the J gene end by 3 bases; junction bases not matched to a gene: 8. As DNA, the CDR3 is TGTGCCAGCAGATTTATAGCGGGAGGGGGAACAGATACGCAGTATTTT. Protein sequence: CASRFIAGGGTDTQYF.

This clonotype was counted only a few times. The chain links TRBV7-2 to TRBJ2-2, with 7 bases identical to TRBD2. V was pared by 5 bases and J by 6 bases, with 3 bases of the junction left unmatched. The germline gives CDR1 SGHTA, CDR2 FQGNSA. There are 13 residues in the CDR3. CDR3 in amino acids: CASSLTSSGELFF. CDR3 in DNA: TGTGCCAGCAGCCTGACTAGCTCCGGGGAGCTGTTTTTT.

The chain links TRBV12-3 or TRBV12-4 to TRBJ2-3; D is unclear. The V end was cut by 7 bases, the J end by 0 bases, with 11 bases between. CDR3 length: 14 amino acids. Written as DNA, the CDR3 is TGTGCCAGCATCCTTGGGCGTAGCACAGATACGCAGTATTTT. As protein: CASILGRSTDTQYF.

For the CDR3, the DNA is TGCAGCGTTCGGGGGATCAATGAAAAACTGTTTTTT. Its translation is CSVRGINEKLFF. The J gene is TRBJ1-4, the V gene TRBV29-1; D perhaps matches TRBD1 (5 bases). The CDR3 is 12 amino acids. Germline CDR1 and CDR2: SQVTM and ANQGSEA. Trimming cost V 5 bases and J 5 bases, with 9 bases left between them. Filled out from reference TRBV29-1 and TRBJ1-4, the complete variable domain reads SAVISQKPSRDICQRGTSLTIQCQVDSQVTMMFWYRQQPGQSLTLIATANQGSEATYESGFVIDKFPISRPNLTFSTLTVSNMSPEDSSIYLCSVRGINEKLFFGSGTQLSVL.

This clonotype was observed a single time. The chain combines TRBV6-1 with TRBJ2-7, with 7 nucleotides matching TRBD1. Germline loops: CDR1 MNHNS, CDR2 SASEGT. V dropped 4 bases and J dropped 3; count of bases not matched to a gene: 6. The CDR3 loop spans 14 amino acids. The CDR3 DNA follows: TGTGCCAGCAGTGCCTCGACAGGGTTCTACGAGCAGTACTTC. Translation gives CASSASTGFYEQYF.

There are a few counts of this clonotype. The chain has TRBV6-5 and TRBJ1-2; D is ambiguous. The CDR3 contains 16 residues. Germline-derived CDR1 and CDR2 are MNHEY and SVGAGI. Trimming removed 0 bases from V and 2 bases from J, with 13 bases in between. CDR3 in amino acids: CASSYSGFTQNYGYTF. The CDR3 nucleotides are TGTGCCAGCAGTTACTCGGGGTTCACACAGAACTATGGCTACACCTTC.

This clonotype was found a few times. The chain joins TRBV2 to TRBJ2-3; TRBD2 might be the D (6 bases). Per the germline V gene, CDR1 is SNHLY and CDR2 is FYNNEI. V dropped 4 bases and J dropped 6 bases, with 17 bases sitting between them. This CDR3 is 15 amino acids long. The CDR3 DNA is TGTGCCAGCAGTGCATCAGCTGGGGGGTGGGATACGCAGTATTTT. This encodes CASSASAGGWDTQYF.